The 25 T cell receptor beta chains below were found in one sample sequenced in a study of identical twins. TCRdb independently ran MiXCR on the 5' RACE reads; one entry per CDR3 protein. The sample yields approximately 280,000 distinct CDR3 sequences, less than 9% seen once. These data are also associated with another study on yellow fever vaccine responses in identical twins.

The sequencing sample was made of memory (CD45RO+) T cells sorted from blood. These receptors all come from a woman under 30 in good health.

The chain joins TRBV7-6 to TRBJ1-5; D remains ambiguous. Between the trimmed V and J ends, which lost 3 bases and 6 bases, there was a span of 9 bases. This CDR3 has 13 amino acids. Germline CDR1 SGHVS, CDR2 FNYEAQ. The CDR3 protein is CASSFGPRQPQHF. CDR3 bases: TGTGCCAGCAGCTTTGGCCCACGTCAGCCCCAGCATTTT.

V gene TRBV12-3 or TRBV12-4 combines with J gene TRBJ2-7; 7 bases are shared with TRBD1. The junction had 5 bases not matched to a gene; V was cut back by 6 bases and J by 3 bases. The CDR3 runs to 13 residues. Here the CDR3 DNA reads TGTGCCAGCAGAGGGACAGTAGGCTACGAGCAGTACTTC. Translated, it gives CASRGTVGYEQYF.

A few counts support this clonotype. V gene TRBV7-6 combines with J gene TRBJ2-1, with TRBD2 as a possible D gene (5 bases). Germline values: CDR1 SGHVS, CDR2 FNYEAQ. The V gene lost 4 bases and the J gene lost 0 bases, with 16 bases spanning the gap. The CDR3 runs to 17 residues. CDR3 amino acids: CASSSQPLGVSYNEQFF. CDR3 nucleotide sequence: TGTGCCAGCAGCTCACAACCTCTCGGGGTCTCCTACAATGAGCAGTTCTTC.

This clonotype was counted ten times or more. The chain is built from TRBV5-1 and TRBJ2-7; possible D gene TRBD2, 6 bases. This CDR3 comprises 12 residues. Trimming stripped 7 bases from V and 11 bases from J, with 19 bases between. Germline values: CDR1 SGHRS, CDR2 YFSETQ. Written as DNA, the CDR3 is TGCGCCAGCTCCCCCGCGGCGGGGCAGGAGTACGTC. Amino acid sequence: CASSPAAGQEYV.

This clonotype was detected ten times or more. This chain connects TRBV5-1 to TRBJ2-7; 7 bases agree with TRBD1. The CDR3 length is 16 residues. CDR1 and CDR2 from the germline V gene are SGHRS and YFSETQ. The ends lost 4 bases at V and 6 bases at J; junction bases unmatched: 16. Written as DNA, the CDR3 is TGCGCCAGCAGCCCGGATGGGAACAGGGGCGCAGGCGAGCAGTACTTC. Residues: CASSPDGNRGAGEQYF. The entire variable domain, with the rest obtained from reference TRBV5-1 and TRBJ2-7, is as follows: KAGVTQTPRYLIKTRGQQVTLSCSPISGHRSVSWYQQTPGQGLQFLFEYFSETQRNKGNFPGRFSGRQFSNSRSEMNVSTLELGDSALYLCASSPDGNRGAGEQYFGPGTRLTVT.

V is TRBV28 and J is TRBJ1-4, with D possibly TRBD1 on 5 matching bases. Germline V lookup: CDR1 MDHEN, CDR2 SYDVKM. V was clipped by 3 bases and J by 5 bases, with 25 bases between them. This CDR3 is 19 amino acids long. CDR3 protein: CASSFSRGSLGEENEKLFF. The DNA for the CDR3 is TGTGCCAGCAGTTTTTCTAGGGGCAGTCTCGGAGAAGAGAATGAAAAACTGTTTTTT.

V gene TRBV7-3 combines with J gene TRBJ2-6; D ambiguous. The germline V and J ends were trimmed by 3 bases and 1 base, with 4 bases remaining between them. Germline CDR1 reads SGHTA; CDR2 reads FQGTGA. The CDR3 sequence is 14 residues long. Here the CDR3 reads CASSLESGANVLTF. In DNA, the CDR3 is TGTGCCAGCAGCTTGGAATCTGGGGCCAACGTCCTGACTTTC.

This chain joins TRBV2 and TRBJ2-2; TRBD1 aligns across 7 bases. Germline V gene lookup returns CDR1 SNHLY and CDR2 FYNNEI. The CDR3 loop spans 14 amino acids. Trimming cost V 7 bases and J 0 bases; bases outside gene matches: 2. The CDR3 loop is CASKTGSNTGELFF. CDR3 nucleotides: TGTGCCAGCAAGACAGGGTCGAACACCGGGGAGCTGTTTTTT. The full variable domain, completed using reference TRBV2 and TRBJ2-2, is EPEVTQTPSHQVTQMGQEVILRCVPISNHLYFYWYRQILGQKVEFLVSFYNNEISEKSEIFDDQFSVERPDGSNFTLKIRSTKLEDSAMYFCASKTGSNTGELFFGEGSRLTVL.

This clonotype has a handful of counts. This chain joins TRBV2 and TRBJ2-7, with 7 positions matching TRBD2. This CDR3 has 16 amino acids. Trimming took 1 base from V and 4 from J; bases not matched to a gene: 10. CDR1 is SNHLY, CDR2 FYNNEI, per germline. As DNA, the CDR3 is TGTGCCAGCAGTGAAGGGGAGGGACCGAAGGTGTACGAGCAGTACTTC. It is translated as CASSEGEGPKVYEQYF.

In this sample, this clonotype turned up many times. This chain uses TRBV6-1 with TRBJ2-7; no definite D call. Trimming stripped 1 base from V and 3 bases from J, with 13 bases between. Germline V gives CDR1 MNHNS, CDR2 SASEGT. This CDR3 region has 15 residues. CDR3 sequence (DNA): TGTGCCAGCAGTGAAGAGATTGCAGCCAGCTACGAGCAGTACTTC. It encodes CASSEEIAASYEQYF.

The genes are TRBV3-1 and TRBJ2-1, with 7 bases that match TRBD1. Germline CDR1 and CDR2: LGHDT and YNNKEL (reference sequence). There are 14 residues in the CDR3. With 4 bases clipped from V and 10 bases from J, the junction kept 10 bases outside the gene matches. CDR3 amino acids: CASSLDRVLGEQFF. In DNA form, the CDR3 reads TGTGCCAGCAGCCTCGACAGGGTACTAGGAGAGCAGTTCTTC.

This clonotype occurred many times. This chain joins TRBV5-1 and TRBJ1-6; TRBD1 aligns across 7 bases. There are 14 residues in the CDR3. Germline CDR1 is SGHRS and CDR2 is YFSETQ. Trimming took 3 bases from V and 7 from J; bases not matched to a gene: 4. Here the CDR3 DNA reads TGCGCCAGCAGCTCCGGACAGGTCAATTCACCCCTCCACTTT. It is translated as CASSSGQVNSPLHF.

This clonotype appeared many times. This rearrangement joins TRBV29-1 to TRBJ1-4; 7 bases agree with TRBD1. The germline V gene encodes CDR1 SQVTM and CDR2 ANQGSEA. Trimming took 5 bases from V and 8 from J; bases not matched to a gene: 2. This CDR3 spans 11 amino acids. CDR3: CSVYRGEKLFF. The CDR3 nucleotides are TGCAGCGTTTACAGGGGCGAAAAACTGTTTTTT. Looking up the rest from reference TRBV29-1 and TRBJ1-4 gives the full variable domain: SAVISQKPSRDICQRGTSLTIQCQVDSQVTMMFWYRQQPGQSLTLIATANQGSEATYESGFVIDKFPISRPNLTFSTLTVSNMSPEDSSIYLCSVYRGEKLFFGSGTQLSVL.

This clonotype has a count of ten or more. One end of the junction does not line up with germline, which may come from a read error. The chain combines TRBV5-1 with TRBJ2-5; D is possibly TRBD1 or TRBD2 (5 bases each). This CDR3 contains 15 residues. CDR1 and CDR2 (germline): SGHRS, YFSETQ. In nucleotides, the CDR3 is TGCGCCAGCAGCTTGGCGGGGACGACCAATGAGATCCAGTACTTC. It specifies CASSLAGTTNEIQYF.

The rearrangement joins TRBV5-6 to TRBJ2-3; TRBD1 matches 7 bases. Germline assignment: CDR1 SGHDT and CDR2 YYEEEE. With 0 bases clipped from V and 6 bases from J, the junction kept 4 bases outside the gene matches. The length of the CDR3 is 14 residues. The CDR3 DNA reads as TGTGCCAGCAGCTTGGGACAGGGCGCGGATACGCAGTATTTT. The encoded protein is CASSLGQGADTQYF.

This clonotype turned up a few times. V gene TRBV7-2 combines with J gene TRBJ2-1; 10 positions agree with TRBD2. V gave up 5 bases and J gave up 6 bases; unmatched junction bases: 7. CDR3 length equals 15 residues. Per germline, CDR1 SGHTA and CDR2 FQGNSA. CDR3 bases: TGTGCCAGCAGCAAGCTAGCGGGAGTAGCCAATGAGCAGTTCTTC. This gives the protein CASSKLAGVANEQFF.

The rearrangement links TRBV14 to TRBJ2-1; D unclear. The germline V gene has CDR1 SGHDN and CDR2 FVKESK. The CDR3 loop spans 16 amino acids. V was clipped by 3 bases and J by 7 bases, with 19 bases between them. CDR3 nucleotides: TGTGCCAGCAGCCACATCACCCCGGACGGATATAATGAGCAGTTCTTC. It codes for CASSHITPDGYNEQFF.

Notes on this clonotype: The conserved phenylalanine or tryptophan normally closing the CDR3 is absent here, so this likely arose from a read error. V and J are TRBV11-2 and TRBJ2-5; 13 nucleotides agree with TRBD2. Germline CDR1 and CDR2: SGHAT and FQNNGV. This CDR3 is 18 amino acids long. V lost 4 bases to trimming and J lost 7 bases; unmatched junction nucleotides: 15. The chain's CDR3 is CASSSTSGGALNLVTQYL. CDR3 DNA sequence: TGTGCCAGCAGCTCTACTAGCGGGGGGGCCTTGAATTTGGTGACCCAGTACTTG.

The chain couples TRBV6-5 to TRBJ2-2; TRBD2 is a possible D gene (5 bases). CDR1 and CDR2 from the germline V gene are MNHEY and SVGAGI. V was trimmed by 6 bases and J by 5 bases, leaving 7 bases between them. The CDR3 totals 12 residues. This CDR3 is CASRRLTGELFF. Here the CDR3 DNA reads TGTGCCAGCAGAAGACTAACCGGGGAGCTGTTTTTT.

At least ten counts were recorded for this clonotype. The J gene is TRBJ2-3, the V gene TRBV5-1; D call uncertain. Looked up from germline, CDR1 is SGHRS and CDR2 is YFSETQ. Between the trimmed V and J ends, which lost 7 bases and 6 bases, there was a span of 12 bases. The CDR3 runs 12 residues. CDR3 DNA sequence: TGCGCCAGCTGGATAGAAAGCGATACGCAGTATTTT. This codes for CASWIESDTQYF.

The rearrangement links TRBV11-2 to TRBJ2-7; maybe TRBD2 (5 bases). Germline assignment: CDR1 SGHAT and CDR2 FQNNGV. With 5 bases removed from V and 3 bases from J, the gap between germline ends came to 14 bases. This CDR3 spans 14 amino acids. This CDR3 reads CASSPPGLLYEQYF. Written as DNA, the CDR3 is TGTGCCAGCAGCCCCCCAGGACTTCTCTACGAGCAGTACTTC.

This clonotype was counted many times. The genes are TRBV3-1 and TRBJ2-5, with D perhaps TRBD2 (7 bases). Trimming pared 5 bases from V and 9 bases from J, leaving 22 bases between. Per the germline V gene, CDR1 is LGHDT and CDR2 is YNNKEL (reference sequence). This CDR3 has 15 residues. CDR3 nucleotides: TGTGCCAGCAGCTGGACTAGACCTCCTCCAGGGGCCCAGTACTTC. Translated, it gives CASSWTRPPPGAQYF.

The V and J genes are TRBV18 and TRBJ2-2; D gene uncertain. V shed 3 bases and J shed 7 bases, with 9 bases lying between them. The CDR3 totals 13 residues. Germline loops: CDR1 KGHSH, CDR2 LQKENI. This CDR3 reads CASSPALRGELFF. DNA of the CDR3: TGTGCCAGCTCACCCGCACTGCGCGGGGAGCTGTTTTTT.

This clonotype occurred a few times. The J gene is TRBJ1-4, the V gene TRBV3-1; 7 bases fit TRBD1. Germline-derived CDR1 and CDR2 are LGHDT and YNNKEL (reference sequence). Unmatched junction bases numbered 11, after V lost 5 bases and J lost 8 bases. This CDR3 is 15 amino acids long. The CDR3, as DNA: TGTGCCAGCAGCACTACAGGGGACGTCCCAGAAAAACTGTTTTTT. It encodes CASSTTGDVPEKLFF.

Many counts were recorded for this clonotype. V usage is TRBV12-3 or TRBV12-4 and J usage is TRBJ1-1; D not certain. This CDR3 spans 13 amino acids. Trimming removed 10 bases at V and 1 base at J, with 13 bases between. The CDR3 DNA sequence: TGTGCCACCACGAGTGGCAGGAACACTGAAGCTTTCTTT. Encoded protein: CATTSGRNTEAFF.